This record looks at one TCR beta chain sequence and its context. It has no known antigen specificity. Possible read error: a much larger clone is one base away. The CDR3 runs 15 residues from the cysteine to the phenylalanine. Only the CDR3 portion is preserved as DNA: 45 bases, with reading frame beginning at the first base. CDR1 and CDR2 are read off the germline V gene (reference sequence) as SGHNT and YYREEE. The data were taken from a study of CDR3 diversity in severe acne (dated by TCRdb to the late 2010s). Libraries were constructed by PCR. TCRdb records Illumina HiSeq 2000 as the sequencer. The public sequencing data were trimmed at Q25 with fastp and processed into clonotypes with MiXCR by TCRdb, which kept only in-frame beta chains. Entries are consolidated by CDR3 protein sequence, retaining the most common genes and DNA. Across this sample there are more than 85,000 distinct CDR3 sequences, with about half seen only once. Clones ranked in the top ten supply around 11% of the sample.

Specimen: blood. The chain uses TRBV5-4 and TRBJ2-1, with 8 bases aligning to TRBD2. The receptor was derived from a male donor with acne. The CDR3 amino acid sequence is: CASRTSGGSYSEQFF. The DNA sequence follows: TGTGCCAGCAGGACAAGCGGGGGCTCCTACAGTGAGCAGTTCTTC.